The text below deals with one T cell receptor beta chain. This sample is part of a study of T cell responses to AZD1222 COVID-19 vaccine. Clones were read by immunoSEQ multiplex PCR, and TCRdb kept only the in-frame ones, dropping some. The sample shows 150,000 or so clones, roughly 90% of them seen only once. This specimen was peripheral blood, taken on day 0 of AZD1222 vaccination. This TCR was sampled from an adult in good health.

The CDR3 coding sequence is TGTGCCAGCAGCATCCTCACTCGGCTGAACTTGAACACTGAAGCTTTCTTT. Translation gives CASSILTRLNLNTEAFF. The gene calls are TRBV7-2 and TRBJ1-1; D gene unclear. The CDR3 is made up of 17 amino acids. The V and J ends lost 5 bases and 0 bases respectively, with 19 bases between them. Germline V lookup: CDR1 SGHTA, CDR2 FQGNSA.